Sequencing of this TCR beta chain was carried out in a study of blood T cell repertoires in COVID-19. Libraries were prepared by immunoSEQ multiplex PCR; TCRdb keeps only in-frame clonotypes and omits some of them. The sample has about 300,000 clones, approximately 92% seen once; the top ten hold 1% to 1.3%. Germline CDR1 reads SGHDT; CDR2 reads YYEEEE. This CDR3 comprises 15 residues. J lost 3 bases, V lost 2 bases, and 8 bases had no gene match. The source material was PBMCs or T cells enriched from blood (not recorded which). The V and J genes are TRBV5-6 and TRBJ2-7; 7 nucleotides align to TRBD2. This receptor was identified in a woman aged 25-40 years who had recovered from COVID-19. CDR3 coding DNA: TGTGCCAGCAGCTTTTTGGGACCGGGGGGCTACGAGCAGTACTTC. It yields the protein CASSFLGPGGYEQYF.